This entry features one TCR beta chain sequence. Antigen: not known. These data are taken from a study of shared clonotypes between healthy human individuals. Germline lookup yields CDR1 LNHNV and CDR2 YYDKDF (reference sequence). This CDR3 is built from 14 residues. Trimming took 1 base from V and 2 from J, leaving 8 bases between them. Assay used: immunoSEQ multiplex PCR; TCRdb lists only in-frame clones, some missing. The sample has about 1,900,000 clones; about 95% are singletons. General study findings and limits: In contrast to clonotypes shared by all four donors, non-shared clonotypes had lower generation probabilities. Richness estimates generally favored naive over memory subsets.

It was CD45RO-negative cells, positively selected for CCR7, that made up naive CD8 cells, with terminally differentiated effector memory CD45RA+ cells excluded. The sequence came from a man aged 18 to 35 in good health. The chain combines TRBV15 with TRBJ2-5; D unclear. The sequenced material came from naive CD8+ T cells sorted from blood. This chain's CDR3 is CATSRGAIQETQYF. CDR3 nucleotides: TGTGCCACCAGCAGAGGGGCCATTCAAGAGACCCAGTACTTC.